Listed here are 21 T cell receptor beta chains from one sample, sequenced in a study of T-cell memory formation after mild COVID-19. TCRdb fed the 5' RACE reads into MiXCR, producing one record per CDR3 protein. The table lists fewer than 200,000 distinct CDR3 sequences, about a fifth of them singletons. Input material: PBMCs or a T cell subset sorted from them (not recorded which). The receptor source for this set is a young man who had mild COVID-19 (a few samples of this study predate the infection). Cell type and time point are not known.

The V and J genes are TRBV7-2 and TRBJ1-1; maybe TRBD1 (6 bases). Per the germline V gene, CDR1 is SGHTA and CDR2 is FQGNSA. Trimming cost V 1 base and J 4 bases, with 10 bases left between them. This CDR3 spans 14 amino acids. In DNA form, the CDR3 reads TGTGCCAGCAGCTTAGTAGGGGGTCCCACTGAAGCTTTCTTT. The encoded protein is CASSLVGGPTEAFF.

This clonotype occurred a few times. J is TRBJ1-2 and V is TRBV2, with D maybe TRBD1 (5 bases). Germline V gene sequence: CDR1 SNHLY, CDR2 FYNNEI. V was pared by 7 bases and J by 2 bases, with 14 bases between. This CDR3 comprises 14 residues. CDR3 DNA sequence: TGTGCCAGCACGGGGCATTGGGAGAACTATGGCTACACCTTC. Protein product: CASTGHWENYGYTF.

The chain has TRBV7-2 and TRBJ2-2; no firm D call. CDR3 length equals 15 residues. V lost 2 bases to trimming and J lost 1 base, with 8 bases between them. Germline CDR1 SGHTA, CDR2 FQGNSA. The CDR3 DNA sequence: TGTGCCAGCAGCTTACAGGCGGAGAACACCGGGGAGCTGTTTTTT. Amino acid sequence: CASSLQAENTGELFF.

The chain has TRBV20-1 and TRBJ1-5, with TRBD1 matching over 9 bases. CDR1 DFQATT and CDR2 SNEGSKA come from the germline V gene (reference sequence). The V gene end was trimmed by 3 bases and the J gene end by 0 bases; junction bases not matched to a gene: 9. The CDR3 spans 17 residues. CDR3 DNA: TGCAGTGCTAGCGGGACAGGGTCCTTTTATAGCAATCAGCCCCAGCATTTT. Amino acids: CSASGTGSFYSNQPQHF.

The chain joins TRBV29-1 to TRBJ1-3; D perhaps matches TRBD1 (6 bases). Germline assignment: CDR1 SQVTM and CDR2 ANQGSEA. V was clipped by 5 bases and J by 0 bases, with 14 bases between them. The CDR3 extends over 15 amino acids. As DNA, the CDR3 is TGCAGCGTTATAACAGGGTTATCCTCTGGAAACACCATATATTTT. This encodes CSVITGLSSGNTIYF. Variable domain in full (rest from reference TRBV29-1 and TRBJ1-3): SAVISQKPSRDICQRGTSLTIQCQVDSQVTMMFWYRQQPGQSLTLIATANQGSEATYESGFVIDKFPISRPNLTFSTLTVSNMSPEDSSIYLCSVITGLSSGNTIYFGEGSWLTVV.

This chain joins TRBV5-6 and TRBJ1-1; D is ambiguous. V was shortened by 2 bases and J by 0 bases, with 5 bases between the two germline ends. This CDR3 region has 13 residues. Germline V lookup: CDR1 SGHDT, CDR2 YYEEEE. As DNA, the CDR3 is TGTGCCAGCAGCTTTGAAGTGAACACTGAAGCTTTCTTT. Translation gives CASSFEVNTEAFF.

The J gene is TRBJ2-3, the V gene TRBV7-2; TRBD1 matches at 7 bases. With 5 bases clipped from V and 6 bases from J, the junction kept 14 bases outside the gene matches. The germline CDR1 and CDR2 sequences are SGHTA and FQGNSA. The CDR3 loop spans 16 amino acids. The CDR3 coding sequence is TGTGCCAGCAGCGTACAGGGGACCGGAAAACTCGATACGCAGTATTTT. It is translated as CASSVQGTGKLDTQYF.

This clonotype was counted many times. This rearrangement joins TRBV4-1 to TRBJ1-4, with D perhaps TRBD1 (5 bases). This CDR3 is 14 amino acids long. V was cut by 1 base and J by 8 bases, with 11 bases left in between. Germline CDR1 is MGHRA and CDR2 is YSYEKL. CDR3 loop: CASSQVQGEEKLFF. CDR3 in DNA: TGCGCCAGCAGCCAAGTTCAAGGGGAGGAAAAACTGTTTTTT.

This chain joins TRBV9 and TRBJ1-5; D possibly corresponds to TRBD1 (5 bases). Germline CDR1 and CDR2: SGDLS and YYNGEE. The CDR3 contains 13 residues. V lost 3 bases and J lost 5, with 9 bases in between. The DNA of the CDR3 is TGTGCCAGCAGCGGGGACGGGGATCAGCCCCAGCATTTT. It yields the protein CASSGDGDQPQHF.

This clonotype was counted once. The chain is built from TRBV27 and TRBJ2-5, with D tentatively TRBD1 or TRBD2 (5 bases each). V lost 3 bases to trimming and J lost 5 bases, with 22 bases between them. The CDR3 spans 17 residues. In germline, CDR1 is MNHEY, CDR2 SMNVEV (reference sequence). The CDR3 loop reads CASSLYFRWGSRETQYF. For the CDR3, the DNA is TGTGCCAGCAGTTTGTACTTCAGGTGGGGGAGCAGGGAGACCCAGTACTTC.

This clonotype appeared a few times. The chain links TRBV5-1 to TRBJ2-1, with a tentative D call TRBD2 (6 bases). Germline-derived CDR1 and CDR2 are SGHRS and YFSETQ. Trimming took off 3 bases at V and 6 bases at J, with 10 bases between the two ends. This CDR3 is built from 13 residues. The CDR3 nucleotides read TGCGCCAGCAGCTGGGACTGGTCCAATGAGCAGTTCTTC. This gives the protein CASSWDWSNEQFF.

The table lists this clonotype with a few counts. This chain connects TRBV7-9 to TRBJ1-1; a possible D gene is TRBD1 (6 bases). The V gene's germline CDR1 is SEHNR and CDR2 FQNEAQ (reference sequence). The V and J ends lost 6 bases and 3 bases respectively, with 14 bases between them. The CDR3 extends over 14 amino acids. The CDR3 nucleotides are TGTGCCAGCAGTCGGGGGCGGCGGGACACTGAAGCTTTCTTT. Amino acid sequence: CASSRGRRDTEAFF.

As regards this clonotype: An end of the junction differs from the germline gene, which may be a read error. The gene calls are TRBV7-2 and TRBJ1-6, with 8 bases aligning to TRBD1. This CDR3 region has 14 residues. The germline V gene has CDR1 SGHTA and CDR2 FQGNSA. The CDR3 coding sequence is TGTGCCAGCAGGCAACAGGGGGATAACTCACCCCTCCACTTT. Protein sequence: CASRQQGDNSPLHF.

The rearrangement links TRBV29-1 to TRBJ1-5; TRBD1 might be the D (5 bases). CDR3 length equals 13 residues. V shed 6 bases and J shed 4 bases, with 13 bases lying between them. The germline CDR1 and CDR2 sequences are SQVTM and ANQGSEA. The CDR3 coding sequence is TGCAGCGTGGCGCAGGGTACAAATCAGCCCCAGCATTTT. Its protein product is CSVAQGTNQPQHF.

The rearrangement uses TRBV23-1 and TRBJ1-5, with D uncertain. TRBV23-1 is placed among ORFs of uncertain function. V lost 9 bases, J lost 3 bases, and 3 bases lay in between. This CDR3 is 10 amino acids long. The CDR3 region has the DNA TGCGCCAGTAACAATCAGCCCCAGCATTTT. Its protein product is CASNNQPQHF.

This CDR3 reads CASSFVTDRQYF. Here the CDR3 DNA reads TGTGCCAGCAGTTTCGTGACGGACCGCCAGTACTTC. The rearrangement joins TRBV12-3 or TRBV12-4 to TRBJ2-5, with D hard to call. This CDR3 is 12 amino acids long. V was cut by 3 bases and J by 10 bases, with 12 bases left in between.

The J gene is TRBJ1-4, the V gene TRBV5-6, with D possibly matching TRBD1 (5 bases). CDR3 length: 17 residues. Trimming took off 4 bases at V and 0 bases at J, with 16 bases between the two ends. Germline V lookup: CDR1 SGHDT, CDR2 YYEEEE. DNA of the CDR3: TGTGCCAGCAGCCCGACAGTATTTACCGCAACTAATGAAAAACTGTTTTTT. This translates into CASSPTVFTATNEKLFF.

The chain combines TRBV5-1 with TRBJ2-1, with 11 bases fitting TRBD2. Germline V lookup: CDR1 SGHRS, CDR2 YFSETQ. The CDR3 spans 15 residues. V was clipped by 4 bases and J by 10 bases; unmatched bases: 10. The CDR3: CASSLQTSGAGEQFF. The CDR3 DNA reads TGCGCCAGCAGCCTACAGACTAGCGGGGCGGGCGAGCAGTTCTTC. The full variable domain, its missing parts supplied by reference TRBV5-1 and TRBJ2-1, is KAGVTQTPRYLIKTRGQQVTLSCSPISGHRSVSWYQQTPGQGLQFLFEYFSETQRNKGNFPGRFSGRQFSNSRSEMNVSTLELGDSALYLCASSLQTSGAGEQFFGPGTRLTVL.

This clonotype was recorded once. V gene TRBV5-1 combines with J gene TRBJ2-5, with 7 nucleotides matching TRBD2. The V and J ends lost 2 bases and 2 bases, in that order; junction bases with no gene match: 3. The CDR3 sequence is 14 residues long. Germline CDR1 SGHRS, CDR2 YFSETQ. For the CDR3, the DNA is TGCGCCAGCAGCTTTAGGACTAGTCAAGAGACCCAGTACTTC. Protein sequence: CASSFRTSQETQYF.

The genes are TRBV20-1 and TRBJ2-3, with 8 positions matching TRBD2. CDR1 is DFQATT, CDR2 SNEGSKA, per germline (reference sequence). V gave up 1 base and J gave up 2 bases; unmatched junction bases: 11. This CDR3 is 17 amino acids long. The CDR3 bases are TGCAGTGCTAGAGCCTCCTGGGGGCGGGGGGCCACAGATACGCAGTATTTT. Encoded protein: CSARASWGRGATDTQYF.

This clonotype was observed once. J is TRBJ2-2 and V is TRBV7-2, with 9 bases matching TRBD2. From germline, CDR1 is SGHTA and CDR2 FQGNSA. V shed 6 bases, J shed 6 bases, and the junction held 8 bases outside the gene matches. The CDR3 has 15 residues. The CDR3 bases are TGTGCCAGCAGGTCCGGGACTAGCTTTCCCGGGGAGCTGTTTTTT. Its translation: CASRSGTSFPGELFF. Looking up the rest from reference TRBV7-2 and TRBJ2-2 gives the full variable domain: GAGVSQSPSNKVTEKGKDVELRCDPISGHTALYWYRQSLGQGLEFLIYFQGNSAPDKSGLPSDRFSAERTGGSVSTLTIQRTQQEDSAVYLCASRSGTSFPGELFFGEGSRLTVL.